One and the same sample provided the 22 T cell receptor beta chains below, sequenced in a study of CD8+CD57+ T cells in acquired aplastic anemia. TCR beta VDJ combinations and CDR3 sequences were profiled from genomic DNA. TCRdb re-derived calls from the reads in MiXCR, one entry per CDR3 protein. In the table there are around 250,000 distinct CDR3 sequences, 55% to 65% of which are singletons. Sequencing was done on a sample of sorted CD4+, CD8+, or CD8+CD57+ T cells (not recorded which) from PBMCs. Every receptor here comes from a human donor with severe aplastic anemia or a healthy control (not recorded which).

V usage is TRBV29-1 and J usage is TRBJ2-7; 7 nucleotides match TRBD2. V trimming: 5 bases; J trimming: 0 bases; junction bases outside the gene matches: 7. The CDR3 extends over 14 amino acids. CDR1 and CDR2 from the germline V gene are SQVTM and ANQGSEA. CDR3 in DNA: TGCAGCGTTATAAGGGGCGGGAGCTCCTACGAGCAGTACTTC. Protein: CSVIRGGSSYEQYF.

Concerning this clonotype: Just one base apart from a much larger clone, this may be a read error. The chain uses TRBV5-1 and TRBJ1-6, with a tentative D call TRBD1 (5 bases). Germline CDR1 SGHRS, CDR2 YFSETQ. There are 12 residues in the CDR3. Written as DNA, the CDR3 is TGTGCCAGCAGCCAGGGTGAATCACCCCTCCACTTT. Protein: CASSQGESPLHF.

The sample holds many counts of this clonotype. CDR3 nucleotide sequence: TGTGCCAGCAGCACCCTAACCGGGACAGGGCGCACAGATACGCAGTATTTT. Translation: CASSTLTGTGRTDTQYF. V gene TRBV11-2 combines with J gene TRBJ2-3, with TRBD1 matching 9 bases. V was pared by 5 bases and J by 1 base, with 10 bases of the junction left unmatched. This CDR3 has 17 residues. Germline CDR1 SGHAT, CDR2 FQNNGV.

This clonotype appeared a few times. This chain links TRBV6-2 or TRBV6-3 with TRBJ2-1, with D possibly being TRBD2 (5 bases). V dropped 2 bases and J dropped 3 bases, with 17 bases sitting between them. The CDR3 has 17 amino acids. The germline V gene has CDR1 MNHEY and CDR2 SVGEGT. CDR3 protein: CASSYSPPGGLYNEQFF. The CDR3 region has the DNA TGTGCCAGCAGTTACAGTCCCCCAGGCGGACTCTACAATGAGCAGTTCTTC.

Here the CDR3 reads CSARKGGLRTEAFF. For the CDR3, the DNA is TGCAGTGCTAGGAAAGGGGGCCTGCGCACTGAAGCTTTCTTT. V is TRBV20-1 and J is TRBJ1-1; the match to TRBD1 covers 7 bases. From germline, CDR1 is DFQATT and CDR2 SNEGSKA (reference sequence). V lost 3 bases and J lost 4; bases outside the gene matches: 8. The CDR3 has 14 residues.

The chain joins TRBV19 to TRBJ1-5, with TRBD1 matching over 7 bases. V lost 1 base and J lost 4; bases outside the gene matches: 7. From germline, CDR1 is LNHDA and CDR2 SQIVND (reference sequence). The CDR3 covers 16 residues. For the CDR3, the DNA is TGTGCCAGTAGTATAGCCCGGCAGGGGGGTAATCAGCCCCAGCATTTT. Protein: CASSIARQGGNQPQHF. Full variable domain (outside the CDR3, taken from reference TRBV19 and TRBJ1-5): DGGITQSPKYLFRKEGQNVTLSCEQNLNHDAMYWYRQDPGQGLRLIYYSQIVNDFQKGDIAEGYSVSREKKESFPLTVTSAQKNPTAFYLCASSIARQGGNQPQHFGDGTRLSIL.

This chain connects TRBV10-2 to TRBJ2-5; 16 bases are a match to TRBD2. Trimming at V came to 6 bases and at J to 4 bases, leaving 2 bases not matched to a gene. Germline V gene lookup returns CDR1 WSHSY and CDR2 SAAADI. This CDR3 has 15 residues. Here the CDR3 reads CASRGLAGGLETQYF. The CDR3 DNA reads TGCGCCAGCAGGGGACTAGCGGGGGGGCTAGAGACCCAGTACTTC.

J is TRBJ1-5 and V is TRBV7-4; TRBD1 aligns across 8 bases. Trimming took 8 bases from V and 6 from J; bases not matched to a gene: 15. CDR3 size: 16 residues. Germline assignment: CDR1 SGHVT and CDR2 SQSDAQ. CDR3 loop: CASGAGQARGSQPQHF. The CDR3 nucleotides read TGTGCCAGCGGCGCGGGACAGGCTAGGGGCAGTCAGCCCCAGCATTTT. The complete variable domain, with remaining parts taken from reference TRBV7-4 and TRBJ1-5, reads GAGVSQSPRYKVAKRGRDVALRCDSISGHVTLYWYRQTLGQGSEVLTYSQSDAQRDKSGRPSGRFSAERPERSVSTLKIQRTEQGDSAVYLCASGAGQARGSQPQHFGDGTRLSIL.

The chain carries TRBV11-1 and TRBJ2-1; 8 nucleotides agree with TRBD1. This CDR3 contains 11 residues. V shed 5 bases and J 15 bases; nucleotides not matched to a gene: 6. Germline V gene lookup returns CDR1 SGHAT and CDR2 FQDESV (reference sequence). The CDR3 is CASSLGQGRFF. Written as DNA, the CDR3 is TGTGCCAGCAGCCTCGGACAGGGACGGTTCTTC.

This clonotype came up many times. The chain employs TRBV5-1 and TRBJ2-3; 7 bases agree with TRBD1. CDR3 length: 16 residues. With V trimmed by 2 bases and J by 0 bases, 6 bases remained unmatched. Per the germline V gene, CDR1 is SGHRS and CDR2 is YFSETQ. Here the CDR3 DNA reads TGCGCCAGCAGCTTCCGGGACAGTTCTAGCACAGATACGCAGTATTTT. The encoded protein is CASSFRDSSSTDTQYF.

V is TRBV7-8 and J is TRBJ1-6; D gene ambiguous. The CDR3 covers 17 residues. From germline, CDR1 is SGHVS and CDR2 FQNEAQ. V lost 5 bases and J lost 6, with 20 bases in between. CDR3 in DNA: TGTGCCAGCAGCCATTCACCTTTTCGGGTCCTTAATTCACCCCTCCACTTT. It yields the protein CASSHSPFRVLNSPLHF.

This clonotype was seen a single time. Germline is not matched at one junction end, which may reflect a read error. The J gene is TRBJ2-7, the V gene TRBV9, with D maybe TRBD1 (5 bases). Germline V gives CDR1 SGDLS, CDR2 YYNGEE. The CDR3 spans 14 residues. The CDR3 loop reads CASSVSTGSTEQYF. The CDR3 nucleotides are TGCGCCAGCAGTGTTAGTACAGGATCTACGGAGCAGTACTTC.

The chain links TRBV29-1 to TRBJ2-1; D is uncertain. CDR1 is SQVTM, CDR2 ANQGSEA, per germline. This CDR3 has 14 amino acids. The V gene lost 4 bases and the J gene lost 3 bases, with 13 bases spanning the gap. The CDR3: CSVGRIGYYNEQFF. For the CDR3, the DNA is TGCAGCGTTGGTCGGATCGGGTACTACAATGAGCAGTTCTTC.

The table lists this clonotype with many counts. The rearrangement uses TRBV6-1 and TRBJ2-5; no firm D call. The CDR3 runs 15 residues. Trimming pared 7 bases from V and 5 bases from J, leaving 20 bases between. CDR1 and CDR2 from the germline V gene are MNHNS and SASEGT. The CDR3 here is CASTEIGGPRETQYF. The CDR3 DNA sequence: TGTGCCAGCACGGAGATCGGCGGTCCCCGGGAGACCCAGTACTTC.

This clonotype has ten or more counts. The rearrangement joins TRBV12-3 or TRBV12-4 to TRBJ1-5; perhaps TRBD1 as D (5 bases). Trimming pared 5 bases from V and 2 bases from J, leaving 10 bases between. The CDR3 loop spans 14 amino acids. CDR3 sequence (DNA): TGTGCCAGCAGTGTCCGGGACGGCAATCAGCCCCAGCATTTT. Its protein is CASSVRDGNQPQHF.

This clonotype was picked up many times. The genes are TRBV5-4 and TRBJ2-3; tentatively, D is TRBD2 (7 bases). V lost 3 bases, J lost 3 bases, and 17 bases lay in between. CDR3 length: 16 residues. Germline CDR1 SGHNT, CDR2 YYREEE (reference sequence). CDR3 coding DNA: TGTGCCAGCAGCTGGGGGGGGGGGCCGGAGACAGATACGCAGTATTTT. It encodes CASSWGGGPETDTQYF.

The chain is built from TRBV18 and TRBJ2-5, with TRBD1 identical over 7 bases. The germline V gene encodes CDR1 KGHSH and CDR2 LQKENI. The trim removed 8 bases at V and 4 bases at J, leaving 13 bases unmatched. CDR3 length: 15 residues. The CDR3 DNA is TGTGCCAGCAGCGCTACCGACAGGGCTGGAGAGACCCAGTACTTC. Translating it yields CASSATDRAGETQYF.

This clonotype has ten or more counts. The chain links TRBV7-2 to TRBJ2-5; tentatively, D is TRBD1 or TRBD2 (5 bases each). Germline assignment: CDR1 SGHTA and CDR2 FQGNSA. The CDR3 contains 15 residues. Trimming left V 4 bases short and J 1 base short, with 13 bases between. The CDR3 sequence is CASSSGTGVQETQYF. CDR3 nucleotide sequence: TGTGCCAGCAGCTCGGGGACCGGGGTCCAAGAGACCCAGTACTTC.

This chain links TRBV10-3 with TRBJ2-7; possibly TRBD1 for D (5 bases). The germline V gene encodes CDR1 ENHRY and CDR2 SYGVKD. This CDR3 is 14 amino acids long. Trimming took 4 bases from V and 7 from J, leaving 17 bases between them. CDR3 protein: CAISVQGQHGEQYF. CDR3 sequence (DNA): TGTGCCATCAGTGTCCAGGGTCAACACGGGGAGCAGTACTTC.

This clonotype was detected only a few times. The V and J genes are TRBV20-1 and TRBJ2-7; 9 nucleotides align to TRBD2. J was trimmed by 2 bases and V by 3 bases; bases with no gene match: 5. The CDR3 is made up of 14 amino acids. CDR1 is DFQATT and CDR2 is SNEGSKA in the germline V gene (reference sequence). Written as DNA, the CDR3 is TGCAGTGCTAGGGGAGCGGGGGGAACCTACGAGCAGTACTTC. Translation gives CSARGAGGTYEQYF.

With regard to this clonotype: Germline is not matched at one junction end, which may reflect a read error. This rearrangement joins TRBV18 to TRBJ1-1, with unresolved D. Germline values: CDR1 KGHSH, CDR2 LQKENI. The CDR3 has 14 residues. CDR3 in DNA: TGTGTCAGCTCACCACGAGGATCGGAATCTGAAGCTTTCTTT. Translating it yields CVSSPRGSESEAFF.

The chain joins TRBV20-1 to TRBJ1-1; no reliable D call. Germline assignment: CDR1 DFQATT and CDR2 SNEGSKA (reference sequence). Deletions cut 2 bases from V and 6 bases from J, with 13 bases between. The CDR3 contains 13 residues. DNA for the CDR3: TGCAGTGCTAGAACTGCGCTACTTTCTGAAGCTTTCTTT. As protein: CSARTALLSEAFF.